Listed below are T cell receptor beta chains from one sample, sequenced in a study of follicular helper T cells after annual influenza vaccination. Profiled with immunoSEQ multiplex PCR; TCRdb holds only in-frame clones, not every one. This sample yields about 27,000 clones, of which about four fifths are seen a single time; roughly 1.3% belongs to the top ten. Material: CXCR5+ CD38- circulating T follicular helper cells from blood, obtained on the day of influenza vaccination. These receptors were collected from an adult who received the influenza vaccine. Each CDR3 is given with its conserved first and last residue. Each record gives: J gene, D gene, clone size, V gene, CDR3 DNA, CDR3 protein. The D gene is left open where the match is weak. The listing skips clone size in some rows; elsewhere it reads once, few, many or a size class.

TRBJ1-1	NA	NA	TRBV19	TGTGCCAGTAGTATAGATCTTGGGCCTCCAGCTTTCTTT	CASSIDLGPPAFF
TRBJ2-2	TRBD2	once	TRBV6-5	TGTGCCAGCAGGACTAGCGGGGCCGGGGAGCTGTTTTTT	CASRTSGAGELFF
TRBJ2-5	NA	NA	TRBV5-1	TGCGCCAGCAGCTTGGCGGGTAACCAAGAGACCCAGTACTTC	CASSLAGNQETQYF
TRBJ2-7	NA	NA	TRBV14	TGTGCCAGCAGCCCATTGTACGGGAGCTCCTACGAGCAGTACTTC	CASSPLYGSSYEQYF
TRBJ2-1	TRBD2	once	TRBV27	TGTGCCAGCAGTTTATTGCGGGGGGCCGCCAATGAGCAGTTCTTC	CASSLLRGAANEQFF
TRBJ2-7	NA	NA	TRBV6-5	TGTGCCAGCACCCAGCCCCCGGGGGAGCAGTACTTC	CASTQPPGEQYF
TRBJ1-3	NA	NA	TRBV9	TGTGCCAGCAGCGTAGGACACTTCTCTGGAAACACCATATATTTT	CASSVGHFSGNTIYF
TRBJ1-1	NA	once	TRBV18	TGTGCCAGCTCCCCCGCAGGGAACACTGAAGCTTTCTTT	CASSPAGNTEAFF
TRBJ1-4	NA	NA	TRBV7-9	TGTGCCAGCAGCTTAGCGGGCAGGTCGAACGAAAAACTGTTTTTT	CASSLAGRSNEKLFF
TRBJ2-4	NA	NA	TRBV7-9	TGTGCCAGCAGCTCCCGACAAGGGGACATTCAGTACTTC	CASSSRQGDIQYF
TRBJ2-3	NA	NA	TRBV7-2	TGTGCCAGCAGCCCGAGGACAGATACGCAGTATTTT	CASSPRTDTQYF
TRBJ2-5	TRBD2	NA	TRBV5-1	TGCGCCAGCAGCGGTGGAGTAGCGGGGGGTCAAGAGACCCAGTACTTC	CASSGGVAGGQETQYF
TRBJ2-7	TRBD2	NA	TRBV9	TGTGCCAGCAGCGTTTCAGCGGGGGGCCACGAGCAGTACTTC	CASSVSAGGHEQYF
TRBJ1-5	NA	NA	TRBV4-1	TGCGCCAGCAGCCAAGATCCTACGGGTCTCGATCAGCCCCAGCATTTT	CASSQDPTGLDQPQHF
TRBJ2-7	NA	NA	TRBV5-5	TGTGCCAGCAGGCGATCCCCCAGTCGGGACTCCTACGAGCAGTACTTC	CASRRSPSRDSYEQYF
TRBJ2-1	NA	NA	TRBV5-4	TGTGCCAGCAGCTTCCTAAATGAGCAGTTCTTC	CASSFLNEQFF
TRBJ1-1	NA	NA	TRBV11-2	TGTGCCAGCAGTTTCGACAGAAACACTGAAGCTTTCTTT	CASSFDRNTEAFF
TRBJ2-1	NA	few	TRBV11-2	TGTGCCAGCAGCTACCTCTGGAGCGCCCCGGATGAGCAGTTCTTC	CASSYLWSAPDEQFF
TRBJ1-2	NA	NA	TRBV30	TGTGCCTGGGGTAGGAGGGACTATGGCTACACCTTC	CAWGRRDYGYTF
TRBJ1-5	NA	NA	TRBV4-1	TGCGCCAGCAGCCAAGATCACGGGGGCAATCAGCCCCAGCATTTT	CASSQDHGGNQPQHF
TRBJ2-5	TRBD2	NA	TRBV30	TGTGCCTGGAGTGTAGGCGGGAGGGCTGCGGAGACCCAGTACTTC	CAWSVGGRAAETQYF
TRBJ1-3	NA	once	TRBV6-1	TGTGCCAGCAGTGAAGGGGCCAGGATATATTTT	CASSEGARIYF
TRBJ2-7	NA	NA	TRBV9	TGTGCCAGCAGCAAGGACTCGGGCTACGAGCAGTACTTC	CASSKDSGYEQYF
TRBJ2-7	TRBD2	few	TRBV15	TGTGCCACCAGCAGAGATCCCGGGACTAGCGGATTCTACGAGCAGTACTTC	CATSRDPGTSGFYEQYF
TRBJ2-5	TRBD2	NA	TRBV5-4	TGTGCCAGCAGCTGGGAAAGCGGGACTCAAGAGACCCAGTACTTC	CASSWESGTQETQYF
TRBJ2-1	NA	NA	TRBV2	TGTGCCAGCACCCAAGGGGGTAGAACCTACAATGAGCAGTTCTTC	CASTQGGRTYNEQFF
TRBJ1-1	NA	NA	TRBV6-1	TGTGCCAGCAGTGACCTACAGGGTGGAATCACTGAAGCTTTCTTT	CASSDLQGGITEAFF
TRBJ2-3	TRBD2	NA	TRBV28	TGTGCCAGCAGTCCCGGACTAGCTACAGATACGCAGTATTTT	CASSPGLATDTQYF
TRBJ2-5	TRBD2	NA	TRBV6-1	TGTGCCAGCAGTGAAACTAGCGGGAGGGGGACCCAGTACTTC	CASSETSGRGTQYF
TRBJ2-1	NA	NA	TRBV7-9	TGTGCCAGCAGCTTATTCGGGAGCGACGTCGGTGAGCAGTTCTTC	CASSLFGSDVGEQFF
TRBJ2-3	TRBD2	NA	TRBV10-3	TGTGCCATCAGTCCCGGGACTAGCGGTTCCACAGATACGCAGTATTTT	CAISPGTSGSTDTQYF
TRBJ2-5	TRBD2	NA	TRBV19	TGTGCCAGTAGTATTTTACTAGCGGGAGTGGAGACCCAGTACTTC	CASSILLAGVETQYF
TRBJ2-1	NA	NA	TRBV7-9	TGTGCCAGCGCGGAAACGGATGAGCAGTTCTTC	CASAETDEQFF
TRBJ2-3	NA	NA	TRBV21-1	TGTGCCAGCAGCAAAGGAAAGCGGGTATGCACAGATACGCAGTATTTT	CASSKGKRVCTDTQYF
TRBJ2-4	TRBD1	NA	TRBV4-1	TGCGCCAGCAGCCGAGGGGACAGCCTTACAAACATTCAGTACTTC	CASSRGDSLTNIQYF
TRBJ2-2	TRBD2	NA	TRBV5-5	TGTGCCAGCAGCTCGATTAGCGGGAGGGCTCGCACCGGGGAGCTGTTTTTT	CASSSISGRARTGELFF
TRBJ2-7	TRBD1	NA	TRBV10-2	TGCGCCAGCACAGGGAGAGGGGGCGACGAGCAGTACTTC	CASTGRGGDEQYF